These 26 T cell receptor beta chains were sequenced from one sample in a study of T-cell reconstitution after alpha-beta-depleted transplantation in children (TCRdb year 2016). Explained via the paper, the treatment or condition label denotes: allogeneic hematopoietic cell transplantation with graft depleted of TCRalphabeta T cells and CD19 B cells. Library generation was performed with PCR. The listed sequencing device is Illumina HiSeq 2500. TCR libraries were prepared with molecular barcoding, using unique molecular identifiers to normalize TCRbeta repertoire quantification. The public reads were reprocessed in TCRdb via fastp at Q25 and MiXCR, keeping in-frame beta chains. Each entry merges the rows of one CDR3 protein and shows their most common DNA and genes. For this sample there are roughly 790,000 distinct CDR3 sequences; approximately 15% appear just once. The ten biggest clones cover 5% of the sample.

Here the sequenced sample was PBMCs, mostly from graft donor cells, taken 360 days after TCRalphabeta/CD19-depleted stem cell transplant. The receptors come from a male patient younger than 18 who had a stem cell transplant for acute lymphoblastic leukemia, so the T cells may come from the graft donor.

V and J are TRBV11-3 and TRBJ1-1, with a weak D call TRBD1 (5 bases). V lost 1 base and J lost 7, with 13 bases in between. CDR1 and CDR2 (germline): SGHNT, YENEEA. The CDR3 has 14 amino acids. The DNA for the CDR3 is TGTGCCAGCAGCTTAGGAGTACAGGCGGATGAAGCTTTCTTT. Protein sequence: CASSLGVQADEAFF. The full variable domain, rest sourced from reference TRBV11-3 and TRBJ1-1, is EAGVVQSPRYKIIEKKQPVAFWCNPISGHNTLYWYLQNLGQGPELLIRYENEEAVDDSQLPKDRFSAERLKGVDSTLKIQPAELGDSAVYLCASSLGVQADEAFFGQGTRLTVV.

The chain uses TRBV2 and TRBJ2-7; tentatively, D is TRBD1 (5 bases). CDR1 is SNHLY, CDR2 FYNNEI, per germline. The CDR3 is made up of 12 amino acids. V was cut by 3 bases and J by 5 bases, with 8 bases left in between. The CDR3 sequence is CASSDRANEQYF. In DNA, the CDR3 is TGTGCCAGCAGTGACAGGGCCAACGAGCAGTACTTC.

This clonotype was seen a handful of times. The genes are TRBV5-1 and TRBJ2-7; D is perhaps TRBD1 or TRBD2 (5 bases each). The CDR3 extends over 13 amino acids. CDR1 is SGHRS and CDR2 is YFSETQ in the germline V gene. Deletions cut 7 bases from V and 0 bases from J, with 11 bases between. As DNA, the CDR3 is TGCGCCAGCTGGGGACCGTCCTCCTACGAGCAGTACTTC. This encodes CASWGPSSYEQYF.

This clonotype was seen more than once but under ten times. The genes are TRBV5-6 and TRBJ2-1; D gene uncertain. Germline V gene lookup returns CDR1 SGHDT and CDR2 YYEEEE. CDR3 length: 15 amino acids. The ends were cut back, 4 bases at V and 0 bases at J, with 11 bases in the middle. The CDR3 DNA is TGTGCCAGCAGCCATTGGGGTTTCTCCTACAATGAGCAGTTCTTC. It codes for CASSHWGFSYNEQFF.

The chain is built from TRBV3-1 and TRBJ2-7; D uncertain. With 2 bases removed from V and 1 base from J, the gap between germline ends came to 12 bases. The CDR3 is 15 residues long. Per germline, CDR1 LGHDT and CDR2 YNNKEL (reference sequence). In DNA form, the CDR3 reads TGTGCCAGCAGCCAAAGATCCCTAGTATCCTACGAGCAGTACTTC. Encoded protein: CASSQRSLVSYEQYF.

This chain connects TRBV29-1 to TRBJ1-2; 9 nucleotides match TRBD1. The CDR3 loop spans 14 amino acids. The germline V gene encodes CDR1 SQVTM and CDR2 ANQGSEA. Germline trimming cut 6 bases from V and 4 bases from J; bases unmatched to any gene: 9. CDR3 nucleotides: TGCAGCGTGGCTACAACAGGGGGCTCCTATGGCTACACCTTC. Protein: CSVATTGGSYGYTF.

This clonotype has just a few counts. The chain couples TRBV11-1 to TRBJ2-4; TRBD1 matches 9 bases. Germline values: CDR1 SGHAT, CDR2 FQDESV (reference sequence). The CDR3 is made up of 20 amino acids. V was pared by 0 bases and J by 1 base, with 13 bases of the junction left unmatched. In nucleotides, the CDR3 is TGTGCCAGCAGCTTAGCGAAAGGAGGGACAGGGACAAATGCCAAAAACATTCAGTACTTC. Protein: CASSLAKGGTGTNAKNIQYF.

The gene calls are TRBV15 and TRBJ2-7; possibly TRBD2 for D (6 bases). CDR1 LNHNV and CDR2 YYDKDF come from the germline V gene (reference sequence). This CDR3 has 16 amino acids. Trimming shortened V by 3 bases and J by 3 bases, and 18 bases separated the two germline ends. The CDR3 nucleotides read TGTGCCACCAGCAGGAGGACCGCCGTGGGAGGCTACGAGCAGTACTTC. The encoded protein is CATSRRTAVGGYEQYF.

The rearrangement uses TRBV9 and TRBJ2-5; 12 bases match TRBD1. There are 16 residues in the CDR3. The junction had 7 bases not matched to a gene; V was cut back by 3 bases and J by 4 bases. CDR1 and CDR2 (germline): SGDLS, YYNGEE. The DNA for the CDR3 is TGTGCCAGCAGCGCGACCGGGACAGGGGGCGTAGAGACCCAGTACTTC. Protein product: CASSATGTGGVETQYF.

The genes are TRBV5-1 and TRBJ2-4; D gene unclear. V was clipped by 0 bases and J by 1 base, with 11 bases between them. This CDR3 is 16 amino acids long. Germline CDR1 and CDR2: SGHRS and YFSETQ. The CDR3 DNA reads as TGCGCCAGCAGCTTGGGTGTTCAGGTGGCCAAAAACATTCAGTACTTC. It yields the protein CASSLGVQVAKNIQYF.

This rearrangement joins TRBV29-1 to TRBJ2-5; 9 positions match TRBD2. CDR3 length: 15 residues. Losses at the gene ends were 1 base for V and 2 bases for J; bases not matched to a gene: 5. Germline V CDR1 and CDR2: SQVTM, ANQGSEA. The CDR3 DNA reads as TGCAGCGTTGAAGCCGGACTAGCGATTCAAGAGACCCAGTACTTC. Amino acids: CSVEAGLAIQETQYF.

This clonotype was picked up a small number of times. The gene calls are TRBV7-9 and TRBJ2-7; a possible D gene is TRBD2 (5 bases). Trimming left V 2 bases short and J 7 bases short, with 12 bases between. Germline V lookup: CDR1 SEHNR, CDR2 FQNEAQ (reference sequence). The CDR3 contains 13 residues. The CDR3 coding sequence is TGTGCCAGCAGCTTAAACGGGGTGGTTGAGCAGTACTTC. Amino acid sequence: CASSLNGVVEQYF.

This chain connects TRBV27 to TRBJ2-7, with D tentatively TRBD1 or TRBD2 (6 bases each). The CDR3 contains 14 residues. Germline CDR1 reads MNHEY; CDR2 reads SMNVEV (reference sequence). Between the trimmed V and J ends, which lost 6 bases and 3 bases, there was a span of 15 bases. The CDR3 region is CASRGLGGRYEQYF. As DNA, the CDR3 is TGTGCCAGCAGGGGCCTAGGGGGGCGCTACGAGCAGTACTTC.

Many counts were recorded for this clonotype. The chain couples TRBV6-5 to TRBJ2-1; D ambiguous. The CDR3 runs 12 residues. V lost 4 bases and J 7 bases, leaving 8 bases between the germline ends. Germline V gives CDR1 MNHEY, CDR2 SVGAGI. In DNA form, the CDR3 reads TGTGCCAGCAGTTCATACCGGAATGAGCAGTTCTTC. It is translated as CASSSYRNEQFF.

There are a few counts of this clonotype. The chain is built from TRBV11-2 and TRBJ1-1; D unresolved. Germline V gives CDR1 SGHAT, CDR2 FQNNGV. Trimming took 7 bases from V and 8 from J, leaving 17 bases between them. The CDR3 consists of 13 residues. For the CDR3, the DNA is TGTGCCAGCACCTTCCAGGTTATAAGCGAAGCTTTCTTT. It is translated as CASTFQVISEAFF. Filled out from reference TRBV11-2 and TRBJ1-1, the complete variable domain reads EAGVAQSPRYKIIEKRQSVAFWCNPISGHATLYWYQQILGQGPKLLIQFQNNGVVDDSQLPKDRFSAERLKGVDSTLKIQPAKLEDSAVYLCASTFQVISEAFFGQGTRLTVV.

The rearrangement joins TRBV25-1 to TRBJ2-7; 10 bases fit TRBD2. CDR1 and CDR2 from the germline V gene are MGHDK and SYGVNS. V was clipped by 4 bases and J by 6 bases; unmatched bases: 6. There are 14 residues in the CDR3. CDR3 DNA sequence: TGTGCCAGCAGTGGTTGGACTAGCGGTCCCGAGCAGTACTTC. Its translation: CASSGWTSGPEQYF.

This clonotype was picked up a small number of times. This sequence joins TRBV5-1 and TRBJ2-2; tentative D call: TRBD2 (5 bases). The CDR3 length is 16 residues. The germline V gene encodes CDR1 SGHRS and CDR2 YFSETQ. V was clipped by 2 bases and J by 4 bases, with 15 bases between them. In nucleotides, the CDR3 is TGCGCCAGCAGCTTCAGGCTGGGAGTTGTCACCGGGGAGCTGTTTTTT. It encodes CASSFRLGVVTGELFF.

The rearrangement links TRBV6-1 to TRBJ1-4, with a tentative D call TRBD1 (5 bases). The germline V and J ends were trimmed by 6 bases and 2 bases, with 10 bases remaining between them. From germline, CDR1 is MNHNS and CDR2 SASEGT. The CDR3 is 14 residues long. This CDR3 reads CASSRQGTNEKLFF. For the CDR3, the DNA is TGTGCCAGCAGCCGGCAGGGTACTAATGAAAAACTGTTTTTT.

This chain joins TRBV3-1 and TRBJ2-3; the match to TRBD2 covers 7 bases. The CDR3 consists of 16 residues. J was trimmed by 2 bases and V by 1 base; bases with no gene match: 6. Germline CDR1 LGHDT, CDR2 YNNKEL (reference sequence). The CDR3 DNA reads TGTGCCAGCAGCCAAGCGGAGCGGGGACCCACAGATACGCAGTATTTT. It translates to CASSQAERGPTDTQYF.

This clonotype has ten or more counts. This chain links TRBV10-2 with TRBJ2-7; TRBD2 matches at 9 bases. With V trimmed by 0 bases and J by 5 bases, 8 bases remained unmatched. This CDR3 has 16 residues. The germline V gene has CDR1 WSHSY and CDR2 SAAADI. The CDR3 nucleotides are TGCGCCAGCAGTGAGTCGGTAGCGGGAGTTCGCGACGAGCAGTACTTC. Its protein product is CASSESVAGVRDEQYF.

This clonotype was seen a handful of times. The rearrangement joins TRBV12-3 or TRBV12-4 to TRBJ2-2; D is perhaps TRBD1 or TRBD2 (5 bases each). The CDR3 runs to 15 residues. V lost 3 bases and J 4 bases, leaving 12 bases between the germline ends. CDR3 DNA sequence: TGTGCCAGCAGTTTGATGCAGGGAGTCACCGGGGAGCTGTTTTTT. Amino acid sequence: CASSLMQGVTGELFF.

The V call is TRBV11-3, the J call TRBJ1-1, with D unresolved. CDR3 length: 12 amino acids. Trimming cost V 1 base and J 10 bases, with 10 bases left between them. Germline CDR1 and CDR2: SGHNT and YENEEA. CDR3 coding DNA: TGTGCCAGCAGCTTAGGTAACCTGCCAGCTTTCTTT. Protein: CASSLGNLPAFF.

This clonotype was recorded a few times. The rearrangement joins TRBV12-3 or TRBV12-4 to TRBJ1-1; D is ambiguous. Deletions cut 4 bases from V and 1 base from J, with 7 bases between. The CDR3 contains 13 residues. CDR3 DNA: TGTGCCAGCAGTTCCGACGGGAACACTGAAGCTTTCTTT. It encodes CASSSDGNTEAFF.

This clonotype was detected ten times or more. The rearrangement uses TRBV20-1 and TRBJ2-7, with D maybe TRBD1 (5 bases). Per the germline V gene, CDR1 is DFQATT and CDR2 is SNEGSKA (reference sequence). Between the trimmed V and J ends, which lost 3 bases and 0 bases, there was a span of 15 bases. The CDR3 has 15 amino acids. The CDR3, as DNA: TGCAGTGCTAGTAGTTATGGGGCAGACTCCTACGAGCAGTACTTC. Protein product: CSASSYGADSYEQYF.

The chain is built from TRBV12-3 or TRBV12-4 and TRBJ2-4, with D maybe TRBD2 (6 bases). Trimming left V 6 bases short and J 8 bases short, with 14 bases between. The length of the CDR3 is 13 residues. The CDR3 loop is CASRIAGPDIQYF. CDR3 in DNA: TGTGCCAGCAGGATCGCGGGGCCAGACATTCAGTACTTC.

This clonotype was found a few times. The rearrangement uses TRBV19 and TRBJ2-1; D is ambiguous. The CDR3 is 13 residues long. Germline V gene lookup returns CDR1 LNHDA and CDR2 SQIVND (reference sequence). V gave up 2 bases and J gave up 8 bases, with 10 bases separating them. CDR3 sequence: CASSISSSDEQFF. In DNA form, the CDR3 reads TGTGCCAGTAGTATAAGTTCCTCCGATGAGCAGTTCTTC.